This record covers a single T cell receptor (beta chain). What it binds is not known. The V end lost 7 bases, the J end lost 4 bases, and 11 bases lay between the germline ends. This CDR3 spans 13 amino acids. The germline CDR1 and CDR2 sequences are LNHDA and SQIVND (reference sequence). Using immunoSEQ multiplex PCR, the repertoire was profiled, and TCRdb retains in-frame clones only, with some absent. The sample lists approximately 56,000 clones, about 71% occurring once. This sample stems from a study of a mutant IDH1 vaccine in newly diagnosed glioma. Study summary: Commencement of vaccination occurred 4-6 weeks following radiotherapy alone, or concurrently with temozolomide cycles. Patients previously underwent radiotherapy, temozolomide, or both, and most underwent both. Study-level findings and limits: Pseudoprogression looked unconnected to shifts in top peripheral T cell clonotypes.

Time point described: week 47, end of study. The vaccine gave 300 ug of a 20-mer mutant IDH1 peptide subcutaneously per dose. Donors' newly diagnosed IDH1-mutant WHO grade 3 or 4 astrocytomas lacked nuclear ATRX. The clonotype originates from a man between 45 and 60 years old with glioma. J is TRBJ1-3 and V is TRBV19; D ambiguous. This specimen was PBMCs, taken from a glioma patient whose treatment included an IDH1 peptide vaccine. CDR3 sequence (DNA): TGTGCCAGTAACACCGCCAGGGGAAACACCATATATTTT. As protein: CASNTARGNTIYF.